Below are 30 T cell receptor beta chains sequenced from a single sample in a study of T cells expressing NK-cell markers. TCRdb reprocessed the 5' RACE reads; each CDR3 protein has one entry and no DNA is given. This table lists about 540,000 distinct CDR3 sequences. Sequencing input: blood T cells: a sorted CD56 or NKG2C T cell subset, CD4+ or CD8+ T cells, or bulk PBMC T cells (not recorded which). Receptor source: a young man in good health.

V is TRBV30 and J is TRBJ2-1; TCRdb proposes TRBD2, but this gene call is untestable without DNA. Germline V gives CDR1 GTSNPN, CDR2 SVGIG (reference sequence). This CDR3 has 13 amino acids. CDR3 sequence: CAWSPAEYNEQFF. The variable domain in full, completed from reference TRBV30 and TRBJ2-1, reads SQTIHQWPATLVQPVGSPLSLECTVEGTSNPNLYWYRQAAGRGLQLLFYSVGIGQISSEVPQNLSASRPQDRQFILSSKKLLLSDSGFYLCAWSPAEYNEQFFGPGTRLTVL.

V usage is TRBV15 and J usage is TRBJ2-5; checking the TCRdb D call of TRBD2 is not possible without DNA. Germline lookup yields CDR1 LNHNV and CDR2 YYDKDF (reference sequence). The CDR3 covers 17 residues. CDR3: CATSSDPTGAVWETQYF.

This rearrangement joins TRBV29-1 to TRBJ2-7; the TCRdb call, TRBD1, lacks DNA for checking. CDR3 size: 15 residues. Germline lookup yields CDR1 SQVTM and CDR2 ANQGSEA. The CDR3 loop is CSATGVPRTPYEQYF.

The chain employs TRBV7-3 and TRBJ2-7; TCRdb names TRBD2, which stays unverified in the absence of DNA. Germline lookup yields CDR1 SGHTA and CDR2 FQGTGA. The CDR3 extends over 13 amino acids. The CDR3: CASSPTSDHEQYF.

The chain joins TRBV9 to TRBJ1-1; TCRdb returns TRBD1, unconfirmable since there is no DNA. Germline CDR1 is SGDLS and CDR2 is YYNGEE. CDR3 size: 15 residues. The CDR3 loop reads CASSVGAQGAIEAFF.

The chain has TRBV12-3 or TRBV12-4 and TRBJ1-2; TCRdb names TRBD1, which stays unverified in the absence of DNA. CDR3 size: 13 residues. The CDR3 protein is CASSLWILGGYTF.

This chain uses TRBV7-9 with TRBJ1-1. This CDR3 has 14 residues. In germline, CDR1 is SEHNR, CDR2 FQNEAQ (reference sequence). The CDR3 is CASSPIFTNTEAFF.

The V gene is TRBV12-3 or TRBV12-4, the J gene TRBJ2-1; as DNA is missing, the TRBD1 call by TCRdb cannot be tested. The CDR3 is 15 amino acids. CDR3 protein: CASSLALAPRSEQFF.

This chain uses TRBV3-1 with TRBJ1-1. The germline V gene has CDR1 LGHDT and CDR2 YNNKEL (reference sequence). There are 12 residues in the CDR3. This CDR3 is CASSQTTVEAFF.

The CDR3 region is CASSYLRGAGDDEQFF. The V gene is TRBV6-5, the J gene TRBJ2-1; TCRdb returns TRBD1, unconfirmable since there is no DNA. The CDR3 runs 16 residues. Germline values: CDR1 MNHEY, CDR2 SVGAGI.

This rearrangement joins TRBV5-1 to TRBJ2-2; as DNA is missing, the TRBD1 call by TCRdb cannot be tested. This CDR3 spans 16 amino acids. Germline V lookup: CDR1 SGHRS, CDR2 YFSETQ. The CDR3: CASSAGQTRDTGELFF.

V usage is TRBV29-1 and J usage is TRBJ1-5. This CDR3 comprises 13 residues. Germline CDR1 and CDR2: SQVTM and ANQGSEA. CDR3: CSVSGSGNQPQHF.

This chain connects TRBV20-1 to TRBJ1-6; as DNA is missing, the TRBD1 call by TCRdb cannot be tested. Germline assignment: CDR1 DFQATT and CDR2 SNEGSKA (reference sequence). CDR3 length: 15 amino acids. The CDR3 sequence: CSARVEQGDNSPLHF.

The genes are TRBV5-5 and TRBJ2-2; TCRdb's D call, TRBD1, is unchecked because there is no DNA. The germline V gene encodes CDR1 SGHKS and CDR2 YYEKEE (reference sequence). The length of the CDR3 is 16 residues. The CDR3 loop is CASTESPGGATGELFF.

J is TRBJ1-1 and V is TRBV7-6; the TRBD1 assignment by TCRdb is unverifiable without DNA. The CDR3 contains 17 residues. Germline V gene data show CDR1 as SGHVS and CDR2 as FNYEAQ. CDR3 region: CASSLGVTGQGAAEAFF.

The chain uses TRBV12-3 or TRBV12-4 and TRBJ1-6; TCRdb proposes TRBD1, but this gene call is untestable without DNA. The CDR3 length is 15 residues. The CDR3 protein is CASSGAGGRRSPLHF.

The genes are TRBV5-1 and TRBJ2-3; TCRdb proposes TRBD2, but this gene call is untestable without DNA. Germline lookup yields CDR1 SGHRS and CDR2 YFSETQ. The CDR3 has 16 amino acids. CDR3: CASSLAILAGPDTQYF.

The chain carries TRBV15 and TRBJ1-5. This CDR3 spans 15 amino acids. Germline CDR1 reads LNHNV; CDR2 reads YYDKDF (reference sequence). This CDR3 is CATSRDAGTGQPQHF. Looking up the rest from reference TRBV15 and TRBJ1-5 gives the full variable domain: DAMVIQNPRYQVTQFGKPVTLSCSQTLNHNVMYWYQQKSSQAPKLLFHYYDKDFNNEADTPDNFQSRRPNTSFCFLDIRSPGLGDTAMYLCATSRDAGTGQPQHFGDGTRLSIL.

V gene TRBV14 combines with J gene TRBJ2-2; the D call from TCRdb, TRBD1, cannot be confirmed without DNA. Germline CDR1 is SGHDN and CDR2 is FVKESK. This CDR3 is built from 15 residues. The CDR3 spells CASSHGGWNTGELFF.

The genes are TRBV20-1 and TRBJ2-1; TCRdb names TRBD1, which stays unverified in the absence of DNA. The germline V gene has CDR1 DFQATT and CDR2 SNEGSKA (reference sequence). The CDR3 contains 12 residues. CDR3 in amino acids: CSARGWAGGPFF.

The V and J genes are TRBV7-9 and TRBJ1-2. The germline CDR1 and CDR2 sequences are SEHNR and FQNEAQ (reference sequence). The CDR3 extends over 14 amino acids. The chain's CDR3 is CASSLAGSFYGYTF.

V and J are TRBV4-2 and TRBJ2-2. CDR1 and CDR2 from the germline V gene are LGHNA and YNFKEQ. This CDR3 spans 12 amino acids. The CDR3 here is CASRRMSGELFF.

The chain recombines TRBV29-1 with TRBJ2-2; TCRdb's assignment of TRBD1 cannot be checked, as there is no DNA. The germline V gene has CDR1 SQVTM and CDR2 ANQGSEA. This CDR3 is built from 13 residues. The CDR3 is CSASDRVDGELFF.

This chain links TRBV2 with TRBJ1-1; the TRBD1 assignment by TCRdb is unverifiable without DNA. CDR3 length: 13 residues. Germline V gene sequence: CDR1 SNHLY, CDR2 FYNNEI. The CDR3 loop is CASTKGANTEAFF.

V gene TRBV29-1 combines with J gene TRBJ1-2; without DNA, the TCRdb call of TRBD1 cannot be checked. The germline gives CDR1 SQVTM, CDR2 ANQGSEA. The CDR3 sequence is 15 residues long. The CDR3: CSVESTPRTLYGYTF.

This chain connects TRBV2 to TRBJ1-2. The CDR3 length is 15 residues. Per the germline V gene, CDR1 is SNHLY and CDR2 is FYNNEI. The CDR3 protein is CASSVRRSSENGYTF.

The V and J genes are TRBV4-3 and TRBJ2-1; the TCRdb call, TRBD2, lacks DNA for checking. The CDR3 is made up of 15 amino acids. The germline gives CDR1 LGHNA, CDR2 YSLEER. The chain's CDR3 is CASSQDSGISWRQFF.

The V and J genes are TRBV6-5 and TRBJ2-1; the D call from TCRdb, TRBD1, cannot be confirmed without DNA. Germline CDR1 and CDR2: MNHEY and SVGAGI. The CDR3 spans 17 residues. CDR3 in amino acids: CASSYSGTGEIYNEQFF.

Here the CDR3 reads CASSQGAQGANVLTF. The V call is TRBV5-1, the J call TRBJ2-6; TCRdb indicates TRBD1, and absent DNA this call remains unverified. The CDR3 covers 15 residues. In germline, CDR1 is SGHRS, CDR2 YFSETQ.

The chain is built from TRBV5-1 and TRBJ1-2; lacking DNA, the TRBD1 call made by TCRdb goes unchecked. The CDR3 is 13 amino acids. Germline CDR1 SGHRS, CDR2 YFSETQ. The CDR3 sequence is CASSLVGQGSVTF.